Presented here are 10 T cell receptor beta chains from one specimen sequenced in a study of shared clonotypes between healthy human individuals. The data were produced by immunoSEQ multiplex PCR, yet TCRdb's version contains in-frame clones alone and is incomplete. Of some 900,000 clones listed, over 75% are singletons. The sample comprised memory CD4+ T cells sorted from blood. Noted subset: CD45RA-negative fraction. These receptor sequences come from a man younger than 35 in good health.

The chain employs TRBV7-9 and TRBJ2-1; 8 nucleotides line up with TRBD1. This CDR3 has 12 residues. The J segment lost 10 bases and the V segment lost 5 bases, leaving 4 bases of the junction unmatched. The germline V gene encodes CDR1 SEHNR and CDR2 FQNEAQ (reference sequence). CDR3 bases: TGTGCCAGCAGCGTGGACAGGGCCGAGCAGTTCTTC. It encodes CASSVDRAEQFF.

The V call is TRBV19, the J call TRBJ2-3; D remains unclear. CDR3 size: 13 residues. Germline lookup yields CDR1 LNHDA and CDR2 SQIVND (reference sequence). Between the trimmed V and J ends, which lost 0 bases and 4 bases, there was a span of 5 bases. CDR3 bases: TGTGCCAGTAGTATAGATGTGTCAGATACGCAGTATTTT. Translated, it gives CASSIDVSDTQYF.

The genes are TRBV2 and TRBJ2-5, with D possibly matching TRBD1 (6 bases). Germline assignment: CDR1 SNHLY and CDR2 FYNNEI. CDR3 length: 14 amino acids. V was clipped by 3 bases and J by 2 bases, with 10 bases between them. CDR3 DNA sequence: TGTGCCAGCAGTGAGGACAGTACTCAAGAGACCCAGTACTTC. Amino acid sequence: CASSEDSTQETQYF. The full variable domain, with the rest looked up from reference TRBV2 and TRBJ2-5, is EPEVTQTPSHQVTQMGQEVILRCVPISNHLYFYWYRQILGQKVEFLVSFYNNEISEKSEIFDDQFSVERPDGSNFTLKIRSTKLEDSAMYFCASSEDSTQETQYFGPGTRLLVL.

In this sample, this clone turned up once. The J gene is TRBJ1-4, the V gene TRBV10-3; D is ambiguous. The CDR3 extends over 13 amino acids. From germline, CDR1 is ENHRY and CDR2 SYGVKD. V was trimmed by 2 bases and J by 6 bases, leaving 7 bases between them. The CDR3 loop is CAISELLDEKLFF. For the CDR3, the DNA is TGTGCCATCAGTGAGCTTCTTGATGAAAAACTGTTTTTT.

This clone has ten or more counts. Distinct nucleotide sequences in the sample also encode this CDR3. This sequence joins TRBV2 and TRBJ1-1; D not resolved. The CDR3 sequence is 13 residues long. From germline, CDR1 is SNHLY and CDR2 FYNNEI. Deletions cut 4 bases from V and 1 base from J, with 7 bases between. The CDR3 DNA follows: TGTGCCAGCAGTGGGCAGCCGAACACTGAAGCTTTCTTT. Translated, it gives CASSGQPNTEAFF.

The V call is TRBV19, the J call TRBJ1-5; D is unresolved. The CDR3 totals 14 residues. The germline V gene encodes CDR1 LNHDA and CDR2 SQIVND (reference sequence). The V and J ends lost 5 bases and 3 bases respectively, with 11 bases between them. The CDR3 reads CASSPQVTNQPQHF. CDR3 nucleotide sequence: TGTGCCAGTAGTCCCCAGGTTACCAATCAGCCCCAGCATTTT.

V and J are TRBV7-8 and TRBJ1-4; 10 bases are shared with TRBD1. The CDR3 totals 15 residues. Germline V gene sequence: CDR1 SGHVS, CDR2 FQNEAQ. V shed 5 bases and J 10 bases; nucleotides not matched to a gene: 10. The CDR3 bases are TGTGCCAGCAGCCCGACAGGGGGCGTTAACGGAAAACTGTTTTTT. Amino acid sequence: CASSPTGGVNGKLFF.

The count of this clone is one. The CDR3 here is CASGYNQPQHF. CDR3 DNA sequence: TGTGCTAGTGGATACAATCAGCCCCAGCATTTT. The chain employs TRBV12-5 and TRBJ1-5; no clear D. CDR1 and CDR2 (germline): LGHNT, FRNRAP. V shed 6 bases and J shed 3 bases, with 3 bases lying between them. CDR3 size: 11 residues. Drawing the rest from reference TRBV12-5 and TRBJ1-5, the complete variable domain is DARVTQTPRHKVTEMGQEVTMRCQPILGHNTVFWYRQTMMQGLELLAYFRNRAPLDDSGMPKDRFSAEMPDATLATLKIQPSEPRDSAVYFCASGYNQPQHFGDGTRLSIL.

The chain couples TRBV18 to TRBJ2-1; D is possibly TRBD2 (6 bases). With 3 bases removed from V and 5 bases from J, the gap between germline ends came to 8 bases. The germline CDR1 and CDR2 sequences are KGHSH and LQKENI. The CDR3 runs to 13 residues. The DNA of the CDR3 is TGTGCCAGCTCACCGGCGGGACACAATGAGCAGTTCTTC. Its translation: CASSPAGHNEQFF.

The genes are TRBV7-9 and TRBJ1-6; D is unclear. CDR1 and CDR2 (germline): SEHNR, FQNEAQ (reference sequence). V was cut by 4 bases and J by 10 bases, with 11 bases left in between. The CDR3 loop spans 13 amino acids. CDR3 in DNA: TGTGCCAGCAGCTCAGTAGATGAATCACCCCTCCACTTT. Its protein is CASSSVDESPLHF.